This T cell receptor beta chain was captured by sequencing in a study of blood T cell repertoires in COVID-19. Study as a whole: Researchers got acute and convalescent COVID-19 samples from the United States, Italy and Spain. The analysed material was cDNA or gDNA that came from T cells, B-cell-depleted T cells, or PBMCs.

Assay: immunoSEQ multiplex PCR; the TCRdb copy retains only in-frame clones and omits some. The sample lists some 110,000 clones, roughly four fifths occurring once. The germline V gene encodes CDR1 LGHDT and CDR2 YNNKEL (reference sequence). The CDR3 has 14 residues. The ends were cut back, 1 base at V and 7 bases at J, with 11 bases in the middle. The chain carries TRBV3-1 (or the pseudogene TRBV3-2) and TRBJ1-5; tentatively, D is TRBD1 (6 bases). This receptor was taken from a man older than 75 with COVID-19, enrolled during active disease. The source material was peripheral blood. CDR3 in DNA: TGTGCCAGCAGCCAAGTACAGGGTGGACAGCCCCAGCATTTT. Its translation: CASSQVQGGQPQHF.